A single sample gave rise to the 19 T cell receptor beta chains below, sequenced in a study of blood T cell repertoires in COVID-19. Only in-frame clones appear in the TCRdb table, and some are missing; sequencing was by immunoSEQ multiplex PCR. The data contain approximately 40,000 clones, approximately 86% of them seen just once; the ten biggest clones take up 20% to 25%. Sequencing used peripheral blood. The receptors come from a man aged 55 to 70 with acute or convalescent COVID-19.

This sequence joins TRBV11-1 and TRBJ1-1, with D unresolved. In germline, CDR1 is SGHAT, CDR2 FQDESV (reference sequence). Between the trimmed V and J ends, which lost 3 bases and 11 bases, there was a span of 19 bases. This CDR3 comprises 14 residues. The CDR3 sequence is CASSLSTSQVRAFF. CDR3 DNA: TGTGCCAGCAGCTTGTCCACGTCGCAGGTCCGTGCTTTCTTT. Complete variable domain (other parts from reference TRBV11-1 and TRBJ1-1): EAEVAQSPRYKITEKSQAVAFWCDPISGHATLYWYRQILGQGPELLVQFQDESVVDDSQLPKDRFSAERLKGVDSTLKIQPAELGDSAMYLCASSLSTSQVRAFFGQGTRLTVV.

The chain links TRBV24-1 to TRBJ2-2, with D perhaps TRBD2 (6 bases). CDR3 length: 15 residues. V dropped 6 bases and J dropped 4 bases, with 14 bases sitting between them. Germline CDR1 KGHDR, CDR2 SFDVKD. CDR3 sequence reads: CATSSGGMGTGELFF. In DNA, the CDR3 is TGTGCCACCAGTTCAGGAGGGATGGGCACCGGGGAGCTGTTTTTT.

The J gene is TRBJ1-1, the V gene TRBV4-1; D gene uncertain. Germline CDR1 reads MGHRA; CDR2 reads YSYEKL. The CDR3 is made up of 16 amino acids. V lost 4 bases and J lost 0, with 15 bases in between. The chain's CDR3 is CASSPYGRELNTEAFF. The CDR3 DNA is TGCGCCAGCAGCCCGTACGGGAGGGAACTGAACACTGAAGCTTTCTTT.

This chain uses TRBV6-5 with TRBJ1-4; a possible D gene is TRBD1 (6 bases). CDR1 is MNHEY, CDR2 SVGAGI, per germline. CDR3 length: 14 residues. V was clipped by 5 bases and J by 7 bases, with 14 bases between them. CDR3 sequence (DNA): TGTGCCAGCAGTAGAACAGGGTTCGGTGAAAAACTGTTTTTT. It translates to CASSRTGFGEKLFF.

V usage is TRBV3-1 (or the pseudogene TRBV3-2) and J usage is TRBJ2-7; 11 bases agree with TRBD2. Germline CDR1 reads LGHDT; CDR2 reads YNNKEL (reference sequence). The trim removed 8 bases at V and 6 bases at J, leaving 9 bases unmatched. The CDR3 sequence is 14 residues long. CDR3 residues: CASRSGRVPSEQYF. In DNA form, the CDR3 reads TGTGCCAGCCGTAGCGGGAGGGTTCCCAGCGAGCAGTACTTC.

The chain joins TRBV28 to TRBJ2-7; tentative D call: TRBD2 (6 bases). CDR3 length equals 16 residues. CDR1 is MDHEN and CDR2 is SYDVKM in the germline V gene. Trimming took 4 bases from V and 2 from J, leaving 18 bases between them. CDR3 loop: CASSSPWKGGPYEQYF. The CDR3 DNA reads as TGTGCCAGCAGTTCCCCCTGGAAGGGAGGCCCCTACGAGCAGTACTTC.

The V gene is TRBV7-9, the J gene TRBJ2-2; 9 bases map to TRBD2. This CDR3 has 15 amino acids. Unmatched junction bases numbered 4, after V lost 1 base and J lost 7 bases. Germline CDR1 SEHNR, CDR2 FQNEAQ (reference sequence). The DNA for the CDR3 is TGTGCCAGCAGCTTAGTCAGCGGGAGGATCGGGGAGCTGTTTTTT. This encodes CASSLVSGRIGELFF.

This chain connects TRBV29-1 to TRBJ2-1; 12 nucleotides match TRBD2. V gave up 4 bases and J gave up 7 bases; unmatched junction bases: 5. From germline, CDR1 is SQVTM and CDR2 ANQGSEA. This CDR3 is 14 amino acids long. Here the CDR3 DNA reads TGCAGCGTTGGACTAGCGGGAGCATCGAATGAGCAGTTCTTC. Its protein product is CSVGLAGASNEQFF.

The chain has TRBV28 and TRBJ1-2; D remains unclear. CDR3 size: 11 residues. Germline V gene lookup returns CDR1 MDHEN and CDR2 SYDVKM. Trimming shortened V by 3 bases and J by 7 bases, and 6 bases separated the two germline ends. The CDR3 bases are TGTGCCAGCAGTTTTAGGAGTGGCTACACCTTC. Translating gives CASSFRSGYTF.

The chain has TRBV19 and TRBJ1-5; TRBD1 is a possible D gene (6 bases). Trimming shortened V by 3 bases and J by 6 bases, and 9 bases separated the two germline ends. The germline CDR1 and CDR2 sequences are LNHDA and SQIVND (reference sequence). The CDR3 is 13 residues long. The DNA of the CDR3 is TGTGCCAGTAGTATGGGGGGGGCTCAGCCCCAGCATTTT. It translates to CASSMGGAQPQHF.

V usage is TRBV6-1 and J usage is TRBJ2-2, with D hard to call. This CDR3 is 12 amino acids long. V dropped 3 bases and J dropped 13 bases, with 12 bases sitting between them. The germline gives CDR1 MNHNS, CDR2 SASEGT. CDR3 in amino acids: CASSDTVSVLFF. The CDR3 bases are TGTGCCAGCAGTGATACCGTTTCGGTGCTGTTTTTT.

The gene calls are TRBV27 and TRBJ2-3; no definite D call. This CDR3 has 14 residues. Germline V lookup: CDR1 MNHEY, CDR2 SMNVEV (reference sequence). Trimming shortened V by 2 bases and J by 2 bases, and 8 bases separated the two germline ends. CDR3 region: CASSLNRNTDTQYF. Here the CDR3 DNA reads TGTGCCAGCAGTTTAAATAGAAACACAGATACGCAGTATTTT.

The chain recombines TRBV9 with TRBJ1-2; TRBD1 matches at 8 bases. The CDR3 is 12 amino acids. CDR1 SGDLS and CDR2 YYNGEE come from the germline V gene. Trimming at V came to 2 bases and at J to 12 bases, leaving 6 bases not matched to a gene. CDR3 region: CASSVMMGQDTF. The CDR3 nucleotides are TGTGCCAGCAGCGTTATGATGGGACAGGACACCTTC.

This chain uses TRBV7-8 with TRBJ2-5; TRBD1 matches at 10 bases. Trimming took 5 bases from V and 5 from J; bases not matched to a gene: 8. Germline CDR1 is SGHVS and CDR2 is FQNEAQ. The CDR3 sequence is 15 residues long. The CDR3 here is CASSPTGQGTETQYF. The CDR3 region has the DNA TGTGCCAGCAGCCCAACGGGACAGGGGACGGAGACCCAGTACTTC.

The V and J genes are TRBV5-1 and TRBJ2-2, with TRBD2 matching over 10 bases. CDR3 size: 15 residues. With V trimmed by 3 bases and J by 9 bases, 8 bases remained unmatched. Germline V gives CDR1 SGHRS, CDR2 YFSETQ. The CDR3 loop reads CASSSGTSAGRELFF. The CDR3, as DNA: TGCGCCAGCAGCTCCGGGACTAGCGCGGGCCGGGAGCTGTTTTTT.

The genes are TRBV28 and TRBJ2-5; weak D call: TRBD1 (5 bases). The CDR3 runs to 14 residues. CDR1 and CDR2 (germline): MDHEN, SYDVKM. V lost 0 bases to trimming and J lost 5 bases, with 10 bases between them. The DNA of the CDR3 is TGTGCCAGCAGTTTATGGGACACAGAGGAGACCCAGTACTTC. It is translated as CASSLWDTEETQYF.

This chain joins TRBV5-1 and TRBJ2-7; 10 bases fit TRBD2. The germline V gene encodes CDR1 SGHRS and CDR2 YFSETQ. This CDR3 is 15 amino acids long. The junction had 7 bases not matched to a gene; V was cut back by 4 bases and J by 3 bases. DNA of the CDR3: TGCGCCAGCAGCCCCTGGACTAGCGGCCTCTACGAGCAGTACTTC. Its protein is CASSPWTSGLYEQYF.

This rearrangement joins TRBV9 to TRBJ2-7; the D gene is possibly TRBD1 (7 bases). V gave up 4 bases and J gave up 2 bases, with 16 bases separating them. There are 15 residues in the CDR3. The germline gives CDR1 SGDLS, CDR2 YYNGEE. The DNA of the CDR3 is TGTGCCAGCAGCCCAGGGGGGACACCGACCTACGAGCAGTACTTC. It codes for CASSPGGTPTYEQYF. The complete variable domain, with remaining parts taken from reference TRBV9 and TRBJ2-7, reads DSGVTQTPKHLITATGQRVTLRCSPRSGDLSVYWYQQSLDQGLQFLIQYYNGEERAKGNILERFSAQQFPDLHSELNLSSLELGDSALYFCASSPGGTPTYEQYFGPGTRLTVT.

The chain couples TRBV20-1 to TRBJ2-1, with no clear D. This CDR3 spans 11 amino acids. Per germline, CDR1 DFQATT and CDR2 SNEGSKA (reference sequence). V was trimmed by 6 bases and J by 6 bases, leaving 9 bases between them. The CDR3 bases are TGCAGTGCCCCGCGGCTCAATGAGCAGTTCTTC. It codes for CSAPRLNEQFF.